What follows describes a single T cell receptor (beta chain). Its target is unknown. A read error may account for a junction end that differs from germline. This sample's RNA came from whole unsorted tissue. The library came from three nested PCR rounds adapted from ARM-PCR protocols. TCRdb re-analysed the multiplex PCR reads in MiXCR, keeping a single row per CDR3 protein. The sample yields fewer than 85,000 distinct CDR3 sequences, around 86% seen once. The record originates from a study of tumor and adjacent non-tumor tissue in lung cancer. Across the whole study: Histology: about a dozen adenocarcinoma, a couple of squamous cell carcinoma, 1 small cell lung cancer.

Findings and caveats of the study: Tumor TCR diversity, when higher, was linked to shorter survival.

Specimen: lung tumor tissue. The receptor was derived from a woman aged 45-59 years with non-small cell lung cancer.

As DNA, the CDR3 is TGCACCAGCAGCCGACAGGGGTCTAATGAAAAACAGTTTTTT. The encoded protein is CTSSRQGSNEKQFF. The chain is built from TRBV4-1 and TRBJ1-4, with 8 bases matching TRBD1. From germline, CDR1 is MGHRA and CDR2 YSYEKL. The CDR3 has 14 amino acids.